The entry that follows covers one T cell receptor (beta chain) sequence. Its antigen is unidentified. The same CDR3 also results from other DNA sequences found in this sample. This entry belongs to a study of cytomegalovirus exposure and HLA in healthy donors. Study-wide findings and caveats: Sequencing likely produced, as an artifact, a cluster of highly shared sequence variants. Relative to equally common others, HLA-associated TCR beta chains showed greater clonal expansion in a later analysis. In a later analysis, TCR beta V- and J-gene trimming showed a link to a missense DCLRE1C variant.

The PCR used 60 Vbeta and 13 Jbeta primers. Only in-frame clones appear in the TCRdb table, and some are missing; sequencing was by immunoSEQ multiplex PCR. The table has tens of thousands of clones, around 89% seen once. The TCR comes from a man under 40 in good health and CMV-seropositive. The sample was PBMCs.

This CDR3 reads CASSLSLAGENEQYF. CDR3 bases: TGCGCCAGCAGCCTTTCCCTAGCGGGAGAGAACGAGCAGTACTTC. The chain employs TRBV10-1 and TRBJ2-7, with 10 bases fitting TRBD2. The CDR3 length is 15 residues. CDR1 and CDR2 from the germline V gene are WNHNN and SYGVQD (reference sequence). V lost 6 bases to trimming and J lost 5 bases; unmatched junction nucleotides: 10.